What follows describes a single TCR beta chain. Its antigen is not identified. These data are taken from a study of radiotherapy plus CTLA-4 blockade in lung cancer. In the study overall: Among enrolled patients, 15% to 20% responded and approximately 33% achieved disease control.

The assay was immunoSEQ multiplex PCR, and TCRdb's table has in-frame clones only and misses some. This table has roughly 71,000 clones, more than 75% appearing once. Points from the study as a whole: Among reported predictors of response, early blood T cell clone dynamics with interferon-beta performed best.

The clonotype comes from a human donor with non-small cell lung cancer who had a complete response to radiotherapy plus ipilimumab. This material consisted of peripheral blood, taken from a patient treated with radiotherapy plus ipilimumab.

The CDR3 loop is CASSLPGKHTIYF. The CDR3 DNA sequence: TGTGCCAGTAGCCTGCCAGGGAAACACACCATATATTTT. The genes are TRBV19 and TRBJ1-3; perhaps TRBD1 as D (5 bases). V lost 6 bases to trimming and J lost 8 bases, with 14 bases between them. The CDR3 spans 13 residues. Germline CDR1 is LNHDA and CDR2 is SQIVND (reference sequence).